These 27 T cell receptor beta chains were sequenced from one sample in a study of read filtering for tumor transcriptome and immune sequencing. This library used approximately 370 ng RNA and molecular barcoded adaptors spanning alpha/delta and beta/gamma chains. TCRdb processed the reads anew with MiXCR; each CDR3 protein has one entry. Of about 58,000 distinct CDR3 sequences in the sample, roughly 12% were seen once. Sequencing was done on a sample of a population of CD138-negative cells sorted from bone marrow. All receptors derive from a donor at least 40 years old with multiple myeloma.

Points on this clonotype: Since a far larger clone is one base different, this is likely a read error. The chain carries TRBV7-2 and TRBJ1-5; the match to TRBD1 covers 9 bases. Germline loops: CDR1 SGHTA, CDR2 FQGNSA. The CDR3 is 17 amino acids. The CDR3 DNA sequence: TGTGCCAGCAGCTGGGCAACAGGGGGCGGGAGCAATCAGTCCCAGCATTTT. This encodes CASSWATGGGSNQSQHF. The whole variable domain, filled in from reference TRBV7-2 and TRBJ1-5, reads GAGVSQSPSNKVTEKGKDVELRCDPISGHTALYWYRQSLGQGLEFLIYFQGNSAPDKSGLPSDRFSAERTGGSVSTLTIQRTQQEDSAVYLCASSWATGGGSNQSQHFGDGTRLSIL.

For this clonotype: This may be a read error: a much more frequent sequence differs by one nucleotide. The conserved closing phenylalanine or tryptophan is absent in this CDR3, likely reflecting a read error. The rearrangement links TRBV7-2 to TRBJ2-3; D is perhaps TRBD2 (5 bases). Trimming removed 5 bases from V and 3 bases from J, with 12 bases in between. This CDR3 contains 14 residues. Germline assignment: CDR1 SGHTA and CDR2 FQGNSA. Written as DNA, the CDR3 is TGTGCCAGCAGCCGAGGCCCGGGGACAGATACGCAGTATCTT. Translated: CASSRGPGTDTQYL.

This clonotype has a count of ten or more. In DNA, the CDR3 is TGTGCCAGCAGTCCCCAGGACAGGGGTAGACAGCCCCAGCATTTT. Its translation: CASSPQDRGRQPQHF. The chain uses TRBV12-3 or TRBV12-4 and TRBJ1-5, with 9 bases identical to TRBD1. There are 15 residues in the CDR3. J gave up 7 bases and V 5 bases, and 9 bases lay outside the gene matches.

This clonotype was counted between two and nine times. This chain joins TRBV7-2 and TRBJ2-3; D uncertain. The CDR3 sequence is 14 residues long. CDR1 and CDR2 (germline): SGHTA, FQGNSA. Between the trimmed V and J ends, which lost 5 bases and 2 bases, there was a span of 11 bases. The CDR3 nucleotides read TGTGCCAGCAGCACCTTACAGCACACAGATACGCAGTATTTT. This translates into CASSTLQHTDTQYF.

As regards this clonotype: A much larger clone lies a single base off, so this may be a read error. V and J are TRBV10-3 and TRBJ2-7, with 8 bases lining up with TRBD2. Germline CDR1 is ENHRY and CDR2 is SYGVKD. The CDR3 is made up of 14 amino acids. DNA for the CDR3: TGTGCCGTCAGTGGTGCGGGGGGCGACTACGAGCAGTACTTC. Its protein product is CAVSGAGGDYEQYF.

This clonotype has at least ten counts. The junction departs from germline at one end; a sequencing error may be responsible. The chain recombines TRBV14 with TRBJ2-3; D is ambiguous. CDR1 and CDR2 from the germline V gene are SGHDN and FVKESK. The CDR3 contains 18 residues. This CDR3 is CASSKDNPERPSTDTQYF. The CDR3 DNA is TGTGCCAGCAGCAAAGACAACCCCGAAAGGCCTAGCACAGATACGCAGTATTTT.

Many counts were recorded for this clonotype. The chain recombines TRBV20-1 with TRBJ2-3; D ambiguous. V dropped 8 bases and J dropped 0 bases, with 12 bases sitting between them. This CDR3 is built from 13 residues. Germline CDR1 DFQATT, CDR2 SNEGSKA (reference sequence). The CDR3 DNA reads as TGCAGTCCAAACAAGGGTAGCACAGATACGCAGTATTTT. Translating it yields CSPNKGSTDTQYF.

In this sample, this clonotype turned up many times. The chain combines TRBV6-1 with TRBJ2-6, with D unresolved. V was clipped by 9 bases and J by 4 bases, with 7 bases between them. The germline CDR1 and CDR2 sequences are MNHNS and SASEGT. The CDR3 has 12 residues. The CDR3 sequence: CASSLGANVLTF. CDR3 DNA sequence: TGTGCCAGTTCCCTGGGGGCCAACGTCCTGACTTTC.

This chain joins TRBV6-6 and TRBJ2-7; the D gene is possibly TRBD1 (6 bases). This CDR3 is built from 14 residues. Germline values: CDR1 MNHNY, CDR2 SVGAGI (reference sequence). V was clipped by 6 bases and J by 3 bases, with 15 bases between them. The CDR3 spells CASSLQGSLYEQYF. The CDR3 coding sequence is TGTGCCAGCAGCCTACAGGGTTCACTCTACGAGCAGTACTTC.

This clonotype was counted many times. The gene calls are TRBV20-1 and TRBJ2-1; 10 nucleotides align to TRBD2. The CDR3 totals 15 residues. CDR1 and CDR2 from the germline V gene are DFQATT and SNEGSKA (reference sequence). J was trimmed by 7 bases and V by 6 bases; bases with no gene match: 12. The CDR3 is CSAPSWASGGNEQFF. CDR3 in DNA: TGCAGTGCCCCTTCATGGGCTAGCGGGGGAAATGAGCAGTTCTTC.

This clonotype was observed many times. The chain carries TRBV24-1 and TRBJ2-3; 8 nucleotides align to TRBD1. CDR1 is KGHDR, CDR2 SFDVKD, per germline. The CDR3 contains 14 residues. J gave up 4 bases and V 4 bases, and 3 bases lay outside the gene matches. The CDR3 DNA sequence: TGTGCCACCAGTGACAGGGGGCGGGCAGATACGCAGTATTTT. It translates to CATSDRGRADTQYF.

This clonotype was detected only a few times. This could be a read error, since a much larger clone is one nucleotide away. This chain links TRBV7-9 with TRBJ1-5; tentatively, D is TRBD1 (5 bases). Trimming removed 5 bases at V and 6 bases at J, with 17 bases between. This CDR3 has 15 residues. The germline V gene has CDR1 SEHNR and CDR2 FQNEAQ (reference sequence). In DNA form, the CDR3 reads TGTGCCAGCAGCCCCGGGACTCCCAGGAGTCAGCCCCAGCATTTT. Translated, it gives CASSPGTPRSQPQHF.

On this clonotype: Sequence at one end of the junction differs from germline and may be a read error. The V and J genes are TRBV19 and TRBJ2-3; possible D gene TRBD1, 6 bases. CDR1 is LNHDA, CDR2 SQIVND, per germline (reference sequence). CDR3 size: 13 residues. The CDR3 is CASSMPRTETQYF. The CDR3 region has the DNA TGTGCCAGTAGTATGCCCAGGACAGAGACGCAGTATTTT.

This clonotype was detected many times. The chain uses TRBV4-1 and TRBJ2-3; D is perhaps TRBD2 (6 bases). Looked up from germline, CDR1 is MGHRA and CDR2 is YSYEKL. The CDR3 spans 16 residues. The ends were cut back, 2 bases at V and 6 bases at J, with 18 bases in the middle. The CDR3 reads CASSQPGASDMDTQYF. As DNA, the CDR3 is TGCGCCAGCAGCCAACCGGGAGCCTCGGATATGGATACGCAGTATTTT.

This clonotype was counted many times. The chain links TRBV6-5 to TRBJ2-5, with D maybe TRBD1 (5 bases). Trimming took 0 bases from V and 0 from J, leaving 8 bases between them. The CDR3 has 15 amino acids. The germline V gene encodes CDR1 MNHEY and CDR2 SVGAGI. The CDR3 region is CASSYSHRYQETQYF. CDR3 in DNA: TGTGCCAGCAGTTACTCGCACAGGTACCAAGAGACCCAGTACTTC.

There are many counts of this clonotype. The chain couples TRBV6-7 to TRBJ2-1; D may be TRBD2 (6 bases). TRBV6-7 is filed as an ORF, its function uncertain. The CDR3 sequence is 14 residues long. This CDR3 reads CATGTFWSYNEQFF. The DNA for the CDR3 is TGTGCTACCGGGACTTTCTGGTCCTACAATGAGCAGTTCTTC.

This chain uses TRBV9 with TRBJ2-7; 9 bases align to TRBD2. Trimming took 4 bases from V and 4 from J; bases not matched to a gene: 9. The CDR3 totals 15 residues. Germline V gives CDR1 SGDLS, CDR2 YYNGEE. The CDR3 region has the DNA TGTGCCAGCAGCCCTCAGGCGCTAGCGGGGTACGAGCAGTACTTC. This sequence encodes CASSPQALAGYEQYF.

This clonotype was counted ten times or more. The chain combines TRBV29-1 with TRBJ2-7, with 11 bases aligning to TRBD1. With V trimmed by 5 bases and J by 4 bases, 10 bases remained unmatched. This CDR3 is built from 15 residues. Germline CDR1 is SQVTM and CDR2 is ANQGSEA. The CDR3 spells CSVNSRDRGLYEQYF. The CDR3 DNA follows: TGCAGCGTTAATAGCCGGGACAGGGGGTTATACGAGCAGTACTTC.

Remarks on this clonotype: With a much larger clone just one base away, this may be a read error. V usage is TRBV18 and J usage is TRBJ1-2, with D possibly being TRBD1 (5 bases). V lost 6 bases and J 8 bases, leaving 19 bases between the germline ends. CDR1 KGHSH and CDR2 LQKENI come from the germline V gene. This CDR3 has 14 residues. The CDR3 nucleotides are TGTGCCAGCTCCCGAACGGGGGAGAGGGCCGGCTACACCTTC. Protein product: CASSRTGERAGYTF.

In this sample, this clonotype turned up many times. V and J are TRBV29-1 and TRBJ2-5; no firm D call. Germline CDR1 SQVTM, CDR2 ANQGSEA. V shed 4 bases and J shed 7 bases, with 13 bases lying between them. The CDR3 totals 12 residues. CDR3 sequence reads: CSVVLTARTQYF. CDR3 DNA: TGCAGCGTTGTGCTGACGGCCCGGACCCAGTACTTC.

This clonotype has at least ten counts. The genes are TRBV18 and TRBJ2-7; 8 bases line up with TRBD1. The CDR3 length is 15 residues. J lost 3 bases, V lost 6 bases, and 10 bases had no gene match. Germline loops: CDR1 KGHSH, CDR2 LQKENI. CDR3 nucleotides: TGTGCCAGCTCCCAACTGACAGGGGAGGTCTACGAGCAGTACTTC. It specifies CASSQLTGEVYEQYF.

In this sample, this clonotype turned up many times. V gene TRBV20-1 combines with J gene TRBJ2-1; TRBD2 agrees at 13 bases. The ends lost 6 bases at V and 9 bases at J; junction bases unmatched: 8. The CDR3 length is 14 residues. Germline assignment: CDR1 DFQATT and CDR2 SNEGSKA (reference sequence). The CDR3 reads CSANHGLAGVEQFF. The CDR3 nucleotides are TGCAGTGCAAATCACGGACTAGCGGGGGTTGAGCAGTTCTTC.

This clonotype showed up many times. The CDR3: CASSLTGTIQETQYF. CDR3 in DNA: TGTGCCAGCAGCCTGACCGGGACTATCCAAGAGACCCAGTACTTC. The V and J genes are TRBV7-3 and TRBJ2-5, with TRBD2 identical over 7 bases. Germline trimming cut 5 bases from V and 1 base from J; bases unmatched to any gene: 7. This CDR3 has 15 amino acids. CDR1 and CDR2 (germline): SGHTA, FQGTGA.

This clonotype was seen repeatedly, ten times or more. V usage is TRBV4-1 and J usage is TRBJ2-1; maybe TRBD2 (7 bases). This CDR3 region has 17 residues. The germline CDR1 and CDR2 sequences are MGHRA and YSYEKL. V lost 0 bases to trimming and J lost 3 bases, with 15 bases between them. CDR3 sequence: CASSQDLGGVSYNEQFF. Here the CDR3 DNA reads TGCGCCAGCAGCCAAGATCTAGGGGGGGTCAGCTACAATGAGCAGTTCTTC.

At least ten counts were recorded for this clonotype. This chain links TRBV29-1 with TRBJ1-1; no reliable D call. V shed 8 bases and J shed 0 bases, with 19 bases lying between them. The CDR3 covers 15 residues. Per germline, CDR1 SQVTM and CDR2 ANQGSEA. For the CDR3, the DNA is TGCAGCTCTGGTCGGGTAGGGAGGTTGAACACTGAAGCTTTCTTT. Encoded protein: CSSGRVGRLNTEAFF.

A note on this clonotype: A far more abundant clone sits one base away, making this likely a read error. The gene calls are TRBV7-3 and TRBJ2-7; 7 nucleotides align to TRBD2. The CDR3 runs 16 residues. Germline CDR1 reads SGHTA; CDR2 reads FQGTGA. V shed 5 bases, J shed 8 bases, and the junction held 18 bases outside the gene matches. The CDR3 DNA sequence: TGTGCCAGCAGCGCAGGGAGGGATAATCCCCACGACAAGCAGTACTTC. This encodes CASSAGRDNPHDKQYF.

The V and J genes are TRBV5-1 and TRBJ1-2, with TRBD1 as a possible D gene (5 bases). The CDR3 runs to 14 residues. Trimming took off 7 bases at V and 3 bases at J, with 16 bases between the two ends. CDR1 is SGHRS and CDR2 is YFSETQ in the germline V gene. The CDR3 DNA is TGCGCCAGCCGCAGGGATGTAGAGTACTATGGCTACACCTTC. Translation: CASRRDVEYYGYTF.